The clone carrying this TCR beta chain was detected only a few times. CDR1 and CDR2 (germline): SGHRS, YFSETQ. The CDR3 loop spans 13 amino acids. Trimming stripped 3 bases from V and 3 bases from J, with 9 bases between. The whole isolated RNA underwent reverse transcription, so sequencing captured expressed TCRB transcripts. Clones were read by immunoSEQ multiplex PCR, and TCRdb kept only the in-frame ones, dropping some. This table has 150,000 or so clones, 11% appearing once. The source of the sample is a study of beta chain features in type 1 diabetes. Sequencing input: central memory CD4+ T cells from blood. The chain links TRBV5-1 to TRBJ2-5, with D tentatively TRBD1 or TRBD2 (5 bases each). The source is a man aged 18 to 29 in good health. Here the CDR3 DNA reads TGCGCCAGCAGCTGGGGGTCCGAAGAGACCCAGTACTTC. Protein: CASSWGSEETQYF. Using reference TRBV5-1 and TRBJ2-5 for the parts outside the CDR3, the full variable domain is KAGVTQTPRYLIKTRGQQVTLSCSPISGHRSVSWYQQTPGQGLQFLFEYFSETQRNKGNFPGRFSGRQFSNSRSEMNVSTLELGDSALYLCASSWGSEETQYFGPGTRLLVL.